This is a list of T cell receptor beta chains from one sample in a study of shared clonotypes between healthy human individuals. Profiling relied on immunoSEQ multiplex PCR, and the TCRdb table lists in-frame clones only, not all of them. This table holds approximately 2,300,000 clones, 85% to 95% found once. Sequencing was performed on naive CD4+ T cells from PBMCs. Every receptor here comes from a man aged 18 to 29 in good health. Some clones in this sample may be carry-over from other donors' samples. The CDR3 runs from the conserved cysteine through the conserved F or W. A D gene is named only where the DNA matches it firmly. Expanded clones are given a class, and other clones once, few, many or no size at all.

j_call	d_call	v_call	clone_size	cdr3_aa	cdr3_nt
TRBJ1-2	NA	TRBV2	NA	CASSEEPFGGYTF	TGTGCCAGCAGTGAAGAACCCTTCGGGGGCTACACCTTC
TRBJ2-7	NA	TRBV23-1	NA	CASTPQRAAAGNYEQYF	TGCGCCAGCACCCCACAGAGGGCCGCAGCCGGAAACTACGAGCAGTACTTC
TRBJ2-7	NA	TRBV28	NA	CATTPQGMGEQYF	TGTGCCACCACACCACAGGGAATGGGCGAGCAGTACTTC
TRBJ2-5	NA	TRBV18	NA	CASSPGLQETQYF	TGTGCCAGCTCACCGGGACTTCAAGAGACCCAGTACTTC
TRBJ1-1	TRBD1	TRBV11-3	NA	CASSGGQAKEAFF	TGTGCCAGCAGCGGGGGACAGGCCAAGGAAGCTTTCTTT
TRBJ1-4	TRBD1	TRBV28	NA	CASSLHPGGGTNEKLFF	TGTGCCAGCAGTTTACACCCAGGGGGAGGAACTAATGAAAAACTGTTTTTT
TRBJ1-1	TRBD1	TRBV10-3	NA	CAISGLAGGSPTEAFF	TGTGCCATCAGTGGCTTAGCAGGGGGTTCTCCCACTGAAGCTTTCTTT
TRBJ1-3	NA	TRBV5-1	NA	CASSLGAPGNTIYF	TGCGCCAGCAGCTTGGGGGCCCCTGGAAACACCATATATTTT
TRBJ1-1	TRBD1	TRBV29-1	NA	CSAMTGATEAFF	TGCAGCGCTATGACAGGGGCCACTGAAGCTTTCTTT
TRBJ1-1	TRBD1	TRBV19	NA	CASSPAEQGGRTEAFF	TGTGCCAGTAGTCCGGCCGAACAGGGGGGAAGGACTGAAGCTTTCTTT
TRBJ2-7	TRBD2	TRBV6-1	NA	CASSENIAGGQYF	TGTGCCAGCAGCGAGAACATAGCGGGAGGGCAGTACTTC
TRBJ2-1	NA	TRBV11-1	NA	CASSASLGLSYNEQFF	TGTGCCAGCAGCGCCAGTCTAGGGTTGTCCTACAATGAGCAGTTCTTC
TRBJ1-3	TRBD1	TRBV10-3	NA	CAVSGDRGLIGNTIYF	TGTGCCGTCAGTGGAGACAGGGGGCTGATCGGAAACACCATATATTTT
TRBJ2-5	TRBD1	TRBV9	NA	CASSLGQGPEETQYF	TGTGCCAGCAGCCTCGGACAGGGGCCGGAGGAGACCCAGTACTTC
TRBJ1-5	NA	TRBV28	NA	CASSFDRGNQPQHF	TGTGCCAGCAGTTTCGATAGAGGCAATCAGCCCCAGCATTTT
TRBJ2-2	NA	TRBV7-3	NA	CASSLRVDTGELFF	TGTGCCAGCAGCTTACGGGTGGACACCGGGGAGCTGTTTTTT
TRBJ2-2	NA	TRBV7-3	once	CASSLGPTGVQSTTGELFF	TGTGCCAGCAGCTTAGGCCCCACGGGGGTTCAGTCCACCACCGGGGAGCTGTTTTTT
TRBJ2-7	NA	TRBV2	NA	CASSVRGGSSYEQYF	TGTGCCAGCAGTGTTCGTGGCGGAAGCTCCTACGAGCAGTACTTC
TRBJ1-5	NA	TRBV30	NA	CAWNYRGNQPQHF	TGTGCCTGGAACTACAGGGGCAATCAGCCCCAGCATTTT
TRBJ2-7	TRBD2	TRBV11-2	NA	CASSLDRLAGVHEQYF	TGTGCCAGCAGCTTAGATAGGCTAGCGGGAGTCCACGAGCAGTACTTC
TRBJ1-2	TRBD1	TRBV2	NA	CASSVLAGGSGYTF	TGTGCCAGCAGTGTCCTGGCAGGGGGCTCTGGCTACACCTTC
TRBJ2-5	NA	TRBV7-3	NA	CASSPSREETQYF	TGTGCCAGCAGCCCCTCTAGGGAAGAGACCCAGTACTTC